These 24 T cell receptor beta chains came from one sample sequenced in a study of blood T cell repertoires in COVID-19. This table comes from immunoSEQ multiplex PCR, and its TCRdb copy is limited to in-frame clones, with some not included. The table has some 180,000 clones, approximately 85% seen once. The sequenced material came from peripheral blood. Receptors originate from a woman aged 55-70 years with acute or convalescent COVID-19.

The rearrangement links TRBV30 to TRBJ2-3; TRBD1 matches 9 bases. V was pared by 5 bases and J by 4 bases, with 7 bases of the junction left unmatched. This CDR3 region has 14 residues. Germline V CDR1 and CDR2: GTSNPN, SVGIG (reference sequence). CDR3 in amino acids: CAWAGTGKADTQYF. CDR3 in DNA: TGTGCCTGGGCTGGGACAGGGAAGGCAGATACGCAGTATTTT. The full variable domain, its missing parts supplied by reference TRBV30 and TRBJ2-3, is SQTIHQWPATLVQPVGSPLSLECTVEGTSNPNLYWYRQAAGRGLQLLFYSVGIGQISSEVPQNLSASRPQDRQFILSSKKLLLSDSGFYLCAWAGTGKADTQYFGPGTRLTVL.

The CDR3 reads CASSSSLGGNISGANVLTF. The CDR3 bases are TGTGCCAGCAGCTCTAGTCTGGGGGGGAACATCTCTGGGGCCAACGTCCTGACTTTC. The V gene is TRBV7-9, the J gene TRBJ2-6, with 7 bases lining up with TRBD2. The germline CDR1 and CDR2 sequences are SEHNR and FQNEAQ (reference sequence). The CDR3 is 19 amino acids. V shed 4 bases, J shed 0 bases, and the junction held 12 bases outside the gene matches. The full variable domain, rest sourced from reference TRBV7-9 and TRBJ2-6, is DTGVSQNPRHKITKRGQNVTFRCDPISEHNRLYWYRQTLGQGPEFLTYFQNEAQLEKSRLLSDRFSAERPKGSFSTLEIQRTEQGDSAMYLCASSSSLGGNISGANVLTFGAGSRLTVL.

The chain couples TRBV19 to TRBJ1-5; D perhaps matches TRBD1 (6 bases). The CDR3 runs 17 residues. Germline CDR1 reads LNHDA; CDR2 reads SQIVND (reference sequence). The V and J ends lost 10 bases and 3 bases respectively, with 25 bases between them. Here the CDR3 DNA reads TGTGCCACCACTGGGGGACCAGGACAGAACATCAATCAGCCCCAGCATTTT. Translated, it gives CATTGGPGQNINQPQHF. Drawing the rest from reference TRBV19 and TRBJ1-5, the complete variable domain is DGGITQSPKYLFRKEGQNVTLSCEQNLNHDAMYWYRQDPGQGLRLIYYSQIVNDFQKGDIAEGYSVSREKKESFPLTVTSAQKNPTAFYLCATTGGPGQNINQPQHFGDGTRLSIL.

This clone occurred a few times. The chain joins TRBV27 to TRBJ1-1; D perhaps matches TRBD1 (5 bases). V was pared by 6 bases and J by 6 bases, with 14 bases between. The CDR3 is made up of 13 amino acids. CDR1 and CDR2 (germline): MNHEY, SMNVEV (reference sequence). DNA of the CDR3: TGTGCCAGCAGGGATCCAGGGAGGGCTGAAGCTTTCTTT. It translates to CASRDPGRAEAFF.

The chain carries TRBV5-5 and TRBJ1-1, with D unclear. With 7 bases removed from V and 1 base from J, the gap between germline ends came to 17 bases. The CDR3 is 15 amino acids. Germline CDR1 SGHKS, CDR2 YYEKEE (reference sequence). CDR3 protein: CASASGGGRNTEAFF. CDR3 nucleotides: TGTGCCAGCGCAAGTGGCGGAGGAAGGAACACTGAAGCTTTCTTT.

This clone came up once. The rearrangement uses TRBV25-1 and TRBJ1-3; possible D gene TRBD1, 6 bases. This CDR3 region has 14 residues. V was shortened by 6 bases and J by 1 base, with 10 bases between the two germline ends. Per the germline V gene, CDR1 is MGHDK and CDR2 is SYGVNS. CDR3 amino acids: CASSAGDSGNTIYF. CDR3 DNA: TGTGCCAGCAGCGCAGGGGATTCTGGAAACACCATATATTTT.

The chain employs TRBV19 and TRBJ1-2; D not resolved. There are 14 residues in the CDR3. With 3 bases removed from V and 3 bases from J, the gap between germline ends came to 11 bases. Germline V gene data show CDR1 as LNHDA and CDR2 as SQIVND (reference sequence). CDR3 DNA sequence: TGTGCCAGTAGTATGGCCCGGGGAGACTATGGCTACACCTTC. Translation: CASSMARGDYGYTF.

V gene TRBV19 combines with J gene TRBJ2-3, with D uncertain. Germline values: CDR1 LNHDA, CDR2 SQIVND (reference sequence). The CDR3 runs to 11 residues. Trimming removed 7 bases from V and 3 bases from J, with 5 bases in between. The CDR3 loop is CASKRTDTQYF. As DNA, the CDR3 is TGTGCCAGTAAACGGACAGATACGCAGTATTTT.

The chain employs TRBV27 and TRBJ1-4; TRBD1 might be the D (5 bases). This CDR3 contains 15 residues. The germline V gene has CDR1 MNHEY and CDR2 SMNVEV (reference sequence). Trimming pared 6 bases from V and 2 bases from J, leaving 13 bases between. CDR3 bases: TGTGCCAGCAGCTTAACAGGCTTGACTAATGAAAAACTGTTTTTT. Its protein product is CASSLTGLTNEKLFF.

CDR3 sequence (DNA): TGTGCCAGCAGTAGCACACTAGAAGCTTTCTTT. Protein sequence: CASSSTLEAFF. The chain recombines TRBV2 with TRBJ1-1; unclear D gene. Germline V CDR1 and CDR2: SNHLY, FYNNEI. The V gene lost 5 bases and the J gene lost 8 bases, with 9 bases spanning the gap. The length of the CDR3 is 11 residues.

This clone was counted once. The genes are TRBV18 and TRBJ2-2, with D tentatively TRBD1 (5 bases). The germline V gene encodes CDR1 KGHSH and CDR2 LQKENI. V dropped 2 bases and J dropped 2 bases, with 9 bases sitting between them. This CDR3 is built from 15 residues. CDR3 nucleotides: TGTGCCAGCTCACCATCTACAGGAAACACCGGGGAGCTGTTTTTT. It translates to CASSPSTGNTGELFF. Based on the CDR3 plus reference TRBV18 and TRBJ2-2, the full variable domain is NAGVMQNPRHLVRRRGQEARLRCSPMKGHSHVYWYRQLPEEGLKFMVYLQKENIIDESGMPKERFSAEFPKEGPSILRIQQVVRGDSAAYFCASSPSTGNTGELFFGEGSRLTVL.

The chain combines TRBV29-1 with TRBJ1-4; D uncertain. Looked up from germline, CDR1 is SQVTM and CDR2 is ANQGSEA. V was cut by 0 bases and J by 7 bases, with 21 bases left in between. The CDR3 loop spans 17 amino acids. CDR3 in amino acids: CSVEDGVGTANSEKLFF. For the CDR3, the DNA is TGCAGCGTTGAAGACGGGGTCGGCACCGCGAATAGTGAAAAACTGTTTTTT.

In DNA form, the CDR3 reads TGCGCCAGCAGCTCGACAGGGGGCTTCGACGAGCAGTACTTC. Protein sequence: CASSSTGGFDEQYF. V usage is TRBV5-1 and J usage is TRBJ2-7, with 10 bases matching TRBD1. The CDR3 is 14 amino acids. From germline, CDR1 is SGHRS and CDR2 YFSETQ. J was trimmed by 5 bases and V by 3 bases; bases with no gene match: 5.

The gene calls are TRBV9 and TRBJ2-3; D perhaps matches TRBD1 (6 bases). The CDR3 loop spans 14 amino acids. Germline-derived CDR1 and CDR2 are SGDLS and YYNGEE. Trimming took 7 bases from V and 2 from J, leaving 14 bases between them. This CDR3 is CASGDRSDTDTQYF. The CDR3 nucleotides read TGTGCCAGCGGAGACAGGTCCGACACAGATACGCAGTATTTT.

The V and J genes are TRBV4-2 and TRBJ2-3, with 14 nucleotides matching TRBD2. With 4 bases clipped from V and 1 base from J, the junction kept 7 bases outside the gene matches. Germline V gives CDR1 LGHNA, CDR2 YNFKEQ. The CDR3 has 18 residues. CDR3: CASSPTSGRASGTDTQYF. As DNA, the CDR3 is TGTGCCAGCAGCCCGACTAGCGGGAGGGCTTCTGGCACAGATACGCAGTATTTT.

This chain joins TRBV30 and TRBJ1-4; D unresolved. The V gene lost 2 bases and the J gene lost 8 bases, with 15 bases spanning the gap. The CDR3 is 14 amino acids. Germline CDR1 is GTSNPN and CDR2 is SVGIG (reference sequence). The CDR3, as DNA: TGTGCCTGGAGTAGCGGCCCAAGGAGAGAAAAACTGTTTTTT. Its translation is CAWSSGPRREKLFF.

The CDR3 sequence: CASSLGQRTDTQYF. The DNA for the CDR3 is TGTGCCAGCAGCTTAGGACAGAGGACAGATACGCAGTATTTT. The V and J genes are TRBV11-3 and TRBJ2-3; D is possibly TRBD1 (5 bases). Germline V gene sequence: CDR1 SGHNT, CDR2 YENEEA. There are 14 residues in the CDR3. Trimming left V 1 base short and J 3 bases short, with 8 bases between.

The rearrangement uses TRBV7-2 and TRBJ2-1, with TRBD1 as a possible D gene (5 bases). In germline, CDR1 is SGHTA, CDR2 FQGNSA. V was pared by 2 bases and J by 7 bases, with 9 bases between. The CDR3 has 13 residues. The chain's CDR3 is CASSLLRGNEQFF. CDR3 DNA sequence: TGTGCCAGCAGCTTACTAAGGGGTAATGAGCAGTTCTTC.

This chain's CDR3 is CASSVEAVLSSGNTIYF. CDR3 DNA: TGTGCCAGCAGCGTAGAGGCGGTGTTGAGCTCTGGAAACACCATATATTTT. This chain links TRBV9 with TRBJ1-3; D not certain. This CDR3 region has 17 residues. V was shortened by 0 bases and J by 0 bases, with 13 bases between the two germline ends. In germline, CDR1 is SGDLS, CDR2 YYNGEE. Full variable domain (outside the CDR3, taken from reference TRBV9 and TRBJ1-3): DSGVTQTPKHLITATGQRVTLRCSPRSGDLSVYWYQQSLDQGLQFLIQYYNGEERAKGNILERFSAQQFPDLHSELNLSSLELGDSALYFCASSVEAVLSSGNTIYFGEGSWLTVV.

This clone was seen ten or more times. The CDR3 spells CASSQAKNIQYF. Written as DNA, the CDR3 is TGTGCCAGCAGCCAAGCTAAAAACATTCAGTACTTC. The chain links TRBV12-3 or TRBV12-4 to TRBJ2-4; D unclear. There are 12 residues in the CDR3. V lost 6 bases, J lost 4 bases, and 7 bases lay in between.

V usage is TRBV11-2 and J usage is TRBJ1-1, with D perhaps TRBD1 (6 bases). Germline lookup yields CDR1 SGHAT and CDR2 FQNNGV. The V gene lost 1 base and the J gene lost 11 bases, with 14 bases spanning the gap. CDR3 length: 13 residues. This CDR3 is CASSLAQLQGAFF. The CDR3 nucleotides read TGTGCCAGCAGCTTAGCACAGCTTCAGGGGGCTTTCTTT.

The rearrangement links TRBV6-5 to TRBJ1-6, with 11 bases that match TRBD1. There are 15 residues in the CDR3. Germline V CDR1 and CDR2: MNHEY, SVGAGI. The V and J ends lost 5 bases and 6 bases, in that order; junction bases with no gene match: 3. The DNA of the CDR3 is TGTGCCAGCAGTACGGGACAGGGGGGTAATTCACCCCTCCACTTT. It translates to CASSTGQGGNSPLHF.

The chain links TRBV30 to TRBJ1-1, with a possible D match to TRBD1 (5 bases). Germline V CDR1 and CDR2: GTSNPN, SVGIG (reference sequence). V was clipped by 2 bases and J by 0 bases, with 7 bases between them. The CDR3 extends over 13 amino acids. Here the CDR3 DNA reads TGTGCCTGGAGTAGACAGTTGAACACTGAAGCTTTCTTT. As protein: CAWSRQLNTEAFF.

V gene TRBV5-1 combines with J gene TRBJ1-1; D remains ambiguous. The CDR3 is 14 residues long. V lost 0 bases and J lost 1, with 7 bases in between. In germline, CDR1 is SGHRS, CDR2 YFSETQ. As DNA, the CDR3 is TGCGCCAGCAGCTTGGTCTCTACGAACACTGAAGCTTTCTTT. As protein: CASSLVSTNTEAFF.